This T cell receptor (beta chain) stems from a study of ipilimumab plus nivolumab after autologous stem cell transplantation. Using immunoSEQ multiplex PCR, the repertoire was profiled, and TCRdb retains in-frame clones only, with some absent. The sample carries 9,500 to 15,000 clones, 69% recorded once. Here the sequenced sample was PBMCs, taken in a trial of ipilimumab plus nivolumab as post-transplant consolidation. The source is a male donor with diffuse large B-cell lymphoma.

CDR3 coding DNA: TGTGCCAGCAGCTTCATCCAGCCCTCCTACGAGCAGTACTTC. As protein: CASSFIQPSYEQYF. The rearrangement uses TRBV7-2 and TRBJ2-7; the D is unclear. The V gene's germline CDR1 is SGHTA and CDR2 FQGNSA. The CDR3 extends over 14 amino acids. Trimming took off 3 bases at V and 0 bases at J, with 9 bases between the two ends.